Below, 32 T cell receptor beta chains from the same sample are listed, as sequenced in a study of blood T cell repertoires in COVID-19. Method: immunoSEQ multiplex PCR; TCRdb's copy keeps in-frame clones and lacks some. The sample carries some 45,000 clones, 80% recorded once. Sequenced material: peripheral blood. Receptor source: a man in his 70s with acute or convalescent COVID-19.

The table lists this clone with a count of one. CDR3 protein: CASSPSIAGGTDTQYF. The CDR3, as DNA: TGCGCCAGCAGCCCTTCCATAGCAGGGGGCACAGATACGCAGTATTTT. This sequence joins TRBV5-1 and TRBJ2-3; tentatively, D is TRBD1 (6 bases). The CDR3 loop spans 16 amino acids. Trimming removed 4 bases at V and 1 base at J, with 16 bases between. CDR1 and CDR2 from the germline V gene are SGHRS and YFSETQ. The full variable domain, in which reference TRBV5-1 and TRBJ2-3 provide the parts outside the CDR3, is KAGVTQTPRYLIKTRGQQVTLSCSPISGHRSVSWYQQTPGQGLQFLFEYFSETQRNKGNFPGRFSGRQFSNSRSEMNVSTLELGDSALYLCASSPSIAGGTDTQYFGPGTRLTVL.

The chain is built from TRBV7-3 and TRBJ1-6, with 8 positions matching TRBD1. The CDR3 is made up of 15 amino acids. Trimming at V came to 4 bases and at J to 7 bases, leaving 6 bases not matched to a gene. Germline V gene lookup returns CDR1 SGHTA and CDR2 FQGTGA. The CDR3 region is CASSSSGGPNSPLHF. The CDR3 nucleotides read TGTGCCAGCAGCTCATCAGGGGGCCCCAATTCACCCCTCCACTTT.

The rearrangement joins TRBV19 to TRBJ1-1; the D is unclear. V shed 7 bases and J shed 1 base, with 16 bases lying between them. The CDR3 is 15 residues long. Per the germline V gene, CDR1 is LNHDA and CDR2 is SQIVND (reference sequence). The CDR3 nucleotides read TGTGCCAGTACCCCGTCGCGGGCAGGGAACACTGAAGCTTTCTTT. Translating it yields CASTPSRAGNTEAFF.

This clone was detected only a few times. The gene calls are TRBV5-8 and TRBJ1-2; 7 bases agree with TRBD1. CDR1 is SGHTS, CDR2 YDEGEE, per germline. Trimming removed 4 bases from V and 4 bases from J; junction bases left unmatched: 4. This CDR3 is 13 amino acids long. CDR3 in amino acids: CASSSRGAYGYTF. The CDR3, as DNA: TGTGCCAGCAGCAGCAGGGGGGCCTATGGCTACACCTTC.

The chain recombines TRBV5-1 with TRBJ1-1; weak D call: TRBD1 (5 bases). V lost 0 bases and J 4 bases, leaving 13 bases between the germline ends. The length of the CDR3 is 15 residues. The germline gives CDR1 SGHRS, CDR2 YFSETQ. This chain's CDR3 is CASSLVQSGGTEAFF. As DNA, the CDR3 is TGCGCCAGCAGCTTGGTCCAGTCGGGGGGCACTGAAGCTTTCTTT.

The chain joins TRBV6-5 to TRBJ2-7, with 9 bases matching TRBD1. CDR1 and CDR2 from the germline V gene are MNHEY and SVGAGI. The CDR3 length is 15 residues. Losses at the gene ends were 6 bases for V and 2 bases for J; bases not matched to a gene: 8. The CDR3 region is CASRPDRGVPYEQYF. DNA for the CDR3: TGTGCCAGCAGGCCAGACAGGGGGGTCCCCTACGAGCAGTACTTC.

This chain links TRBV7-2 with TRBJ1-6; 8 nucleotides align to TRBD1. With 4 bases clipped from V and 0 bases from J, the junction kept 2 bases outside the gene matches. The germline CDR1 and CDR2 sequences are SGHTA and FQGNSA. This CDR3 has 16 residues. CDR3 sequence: CASSSGQGSYNSPLHF. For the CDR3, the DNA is TGTGCCAGCAGCTCCGGACAGGGCTCCTATAATTCACCCCTCCACTTT.

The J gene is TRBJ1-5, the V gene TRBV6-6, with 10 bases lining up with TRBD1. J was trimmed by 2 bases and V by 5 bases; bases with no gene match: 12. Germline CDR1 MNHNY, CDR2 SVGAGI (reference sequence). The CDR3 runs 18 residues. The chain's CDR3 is CASSRRGQGSGGNQPQHF. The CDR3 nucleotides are TGTGCCAGCAGTCGCCGGGGACAGGGGAGCGGCGGCAATCAGCCCCAGCATTTT.

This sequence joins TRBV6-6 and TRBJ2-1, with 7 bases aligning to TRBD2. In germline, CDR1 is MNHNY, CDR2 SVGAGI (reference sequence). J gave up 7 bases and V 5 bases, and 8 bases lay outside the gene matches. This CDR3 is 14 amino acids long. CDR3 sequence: CASSLGGSLNEQFF. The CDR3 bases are TGTGCCAGCAGTCTCGGGGGGTCATTAAATGAGCAGTTCTTC.

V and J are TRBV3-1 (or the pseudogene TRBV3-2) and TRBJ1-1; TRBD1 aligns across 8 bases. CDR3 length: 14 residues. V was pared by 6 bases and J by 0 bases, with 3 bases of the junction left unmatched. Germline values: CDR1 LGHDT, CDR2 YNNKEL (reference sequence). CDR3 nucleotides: TGTGCCAGCAGGCGGGACAGGCTGAACACTGAAGCTTTCTTT. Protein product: CASRRDRLNTEAFF.

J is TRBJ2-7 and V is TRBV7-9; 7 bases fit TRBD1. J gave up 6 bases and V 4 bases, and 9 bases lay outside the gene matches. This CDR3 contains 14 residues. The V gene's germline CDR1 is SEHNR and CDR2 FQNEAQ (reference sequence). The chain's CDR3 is CASSSQTGISEQYF. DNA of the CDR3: TGTGCCAGCAGCTCACAGACAGGGATCAGCGAGCAGTACTTC.

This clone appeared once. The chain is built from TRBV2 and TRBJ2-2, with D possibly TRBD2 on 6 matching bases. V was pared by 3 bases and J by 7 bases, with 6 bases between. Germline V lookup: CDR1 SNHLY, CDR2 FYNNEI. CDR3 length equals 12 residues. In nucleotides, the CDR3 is TGTGCCAGCAGTGAGGGGGGCGGGGAGCTGTTTTTT. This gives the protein CASSEGGGELFF.

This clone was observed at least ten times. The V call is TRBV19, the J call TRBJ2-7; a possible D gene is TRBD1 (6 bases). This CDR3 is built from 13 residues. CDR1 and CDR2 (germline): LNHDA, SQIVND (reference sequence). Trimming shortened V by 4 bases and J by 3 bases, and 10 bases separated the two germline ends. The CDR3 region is CASSRGQNYEQYF. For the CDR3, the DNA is TGTGCCAGTAGTAGAGGACAGAACTACGAGCAGTACTTC.

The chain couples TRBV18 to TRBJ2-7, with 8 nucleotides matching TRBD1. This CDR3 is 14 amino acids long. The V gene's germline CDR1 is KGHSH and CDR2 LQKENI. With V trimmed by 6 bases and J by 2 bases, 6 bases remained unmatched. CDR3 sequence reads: CASSEGTGTYEQYF. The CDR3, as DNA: TGTGCCAGCTCCGAAGGGACAGGCACCTACGAGCAGTACTTC.

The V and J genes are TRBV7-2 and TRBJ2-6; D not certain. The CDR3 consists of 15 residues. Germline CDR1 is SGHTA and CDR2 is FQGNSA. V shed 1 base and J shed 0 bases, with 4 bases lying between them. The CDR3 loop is CASSLVGSGANVLTF. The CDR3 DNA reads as TGTGCCAGCAGCTTAGTCGGCTCTGGGGCCAACGTCCTGACTTTC.

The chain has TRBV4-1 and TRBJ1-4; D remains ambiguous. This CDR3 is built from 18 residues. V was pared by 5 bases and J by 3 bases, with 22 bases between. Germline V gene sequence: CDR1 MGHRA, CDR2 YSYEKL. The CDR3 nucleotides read TGCGCCAGCAGCTGGGCCCCCCGCGATCCCATCTCTAATGAAAAACTGTTTTTT. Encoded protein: CASSWAPRDPISNEKLFF.

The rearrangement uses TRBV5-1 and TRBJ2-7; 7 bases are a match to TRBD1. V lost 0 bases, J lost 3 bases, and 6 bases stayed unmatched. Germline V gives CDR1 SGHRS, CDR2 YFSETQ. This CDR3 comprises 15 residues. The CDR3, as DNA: TGCGCCAGCAGCTTGGAGGGGACAGTGGGCTACGAGCAGTACTTC. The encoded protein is CASSLEGTVGYEQYF.

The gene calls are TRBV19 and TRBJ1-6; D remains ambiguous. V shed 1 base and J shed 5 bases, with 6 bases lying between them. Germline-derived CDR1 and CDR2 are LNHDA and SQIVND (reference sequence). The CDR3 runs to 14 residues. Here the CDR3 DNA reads TGTGCCAGTAGTATAGGTCGGGATAATTCACCCCTCCACTTT. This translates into CASSIGRDNSPLHF.

The CDR3 DNA follows: TGTGCCAGCAGCCAAGATCCGGGACAGCCCTTTTCGCCCCTCCACTTT. Translated: CASSQDPGQPFSPLHF. The chain couples TRBV4-2 to TRBJ1-6; 7 bases are a match to TRBD1. With V trimmed by 0 bases and J by 13 bases, 12 bases remained unmatched. Germline values: CDR1 LGHNA, CDR2 YNFKEQ. This CDR3 has 16 amino acids.

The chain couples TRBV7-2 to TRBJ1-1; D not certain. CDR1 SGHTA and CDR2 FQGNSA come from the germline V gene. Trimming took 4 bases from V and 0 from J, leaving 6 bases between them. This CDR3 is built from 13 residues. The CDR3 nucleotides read TGTGCCAGCAGCTCTAATATGAACACTGAAGCTTTCTTT. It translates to CASSSNMNTEAFF.

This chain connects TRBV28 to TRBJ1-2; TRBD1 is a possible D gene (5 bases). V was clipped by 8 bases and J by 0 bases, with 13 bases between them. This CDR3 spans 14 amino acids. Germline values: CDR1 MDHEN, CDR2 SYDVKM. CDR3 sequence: CASGGGEANYGYTF. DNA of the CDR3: TGTGCCAGCGGGGGAGGAGAGGCTAACTATGGCTACACCTTC.

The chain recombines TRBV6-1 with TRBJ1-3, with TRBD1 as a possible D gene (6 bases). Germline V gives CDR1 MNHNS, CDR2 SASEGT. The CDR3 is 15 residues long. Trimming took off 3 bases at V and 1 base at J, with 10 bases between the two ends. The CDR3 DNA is TGTGCCAGCAGTGATCCCAGGGGATCTGGAAACACCATATATTTT. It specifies CASSDPRGSGNTIYF.

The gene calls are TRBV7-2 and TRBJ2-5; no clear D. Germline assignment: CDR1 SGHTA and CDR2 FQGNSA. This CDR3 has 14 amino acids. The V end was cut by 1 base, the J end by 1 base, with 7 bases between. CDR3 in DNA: TGTGCCAGCAGCTTAGTGCGAGCCCAAGAGACCCAGTACTTC. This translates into CASSLVRAQETQYF.

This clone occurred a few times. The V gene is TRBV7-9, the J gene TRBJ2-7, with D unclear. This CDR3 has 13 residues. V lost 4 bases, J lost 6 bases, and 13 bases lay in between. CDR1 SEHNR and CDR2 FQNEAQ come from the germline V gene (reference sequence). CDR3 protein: CASSSLETGEQYF. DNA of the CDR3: TGTGCCAGCAGCTCCCTGGAAACGGGCGAGCAGTACTTC. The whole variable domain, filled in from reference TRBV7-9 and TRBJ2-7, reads DTGVSQNPRHKITKRGQNVTFRCDPISEHNRLYWYRQTLGQGPEFLTYFQNEAQLEKSRLLSDRFSAERPKGSFSTLEIQRTEQGDSAMYLCASSSLETGEQYFGPGTRLTVT.

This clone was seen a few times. The CDR3 coding sequence is TGTGCCAGTAGTCCAGGGGGTGGATATGGCTACACCTTC. Translation gives CASSPGGGYGYTF. The chain is built from TRBV19 and TRBJ1-2; TRBD1 aligns across 7 bases. Germline-derived CDR1 and CDR2 are LNHDA and SQIVND (reference sequence). The V gene end was trimmed by 5 bases and the J gene end by 5 bases; junction bases not matched to a gene: 5. The CDR3 totals 13 residues.

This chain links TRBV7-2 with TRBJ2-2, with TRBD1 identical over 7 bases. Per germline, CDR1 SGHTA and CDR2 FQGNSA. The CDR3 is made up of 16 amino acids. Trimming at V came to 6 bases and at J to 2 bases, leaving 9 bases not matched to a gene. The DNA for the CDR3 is TGTGCCAGCAGTCCCTTCGACAGGGTAAACACCGGGGAGCTGTTTTTT. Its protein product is CASSPFDRVNTGELFF.

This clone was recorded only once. This CDR3 reads CASSHGDSQETQYF. For the CDR3, the DNA is TGCGCCAGCAGCCATGGGGACAGTCAAGAGACCCAGTACTTC. The rearrangement links TRBV4-1 to TRBJ2-5, with TRBD1 identical over 7 bases. Germline V CDR1 and CDR2: MGHRA, YSYEKL. J was trimmed by 2 bases and V by 3 bases; bases with no gene match: 3. This CDR3 is 14 amino acids long.

CDR3 DNA: TGTGCCAGCAGTTCAGGGTATGGCTACACCTTC. Amino acid sequence: CASSSGYGYTF. The V gene is TRBV27, the J gene TRBJ1-2; TRBD1 is a possible D gene (5 bases). Trimming shortened V by 4 bases and J by 5 bases, and 5 bases separated the two germline ends. The CDR3 is 11 amino acids. From germline, CDR1 is MNHEY and CDR2 SMNVEV (reference sequence).

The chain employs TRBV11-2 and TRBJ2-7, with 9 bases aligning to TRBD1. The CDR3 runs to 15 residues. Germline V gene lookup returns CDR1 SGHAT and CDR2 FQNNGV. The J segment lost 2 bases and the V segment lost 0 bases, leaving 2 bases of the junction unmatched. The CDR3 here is CASSLEGTGPYEQYF. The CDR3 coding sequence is TGTGCCAGCAGCTTAGAAGGGACAGGGCCCTACGAGCAGTACTTC. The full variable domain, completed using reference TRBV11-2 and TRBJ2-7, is EAGVAQSPRYKIIEKRQSVAFWCNPISGHATLYWYQQILGQGPKLLIQFQNNGVVDDSQLPKDRFSAERLKGVDSTLKIQPAKLEDSAVYLCASSLEGTGPYEQYFGPGTRLTVT.

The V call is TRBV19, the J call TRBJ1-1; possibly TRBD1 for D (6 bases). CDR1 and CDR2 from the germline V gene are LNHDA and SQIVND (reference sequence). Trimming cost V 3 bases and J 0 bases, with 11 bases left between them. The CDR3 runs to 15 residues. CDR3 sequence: CASSIGWTVNTEAFF. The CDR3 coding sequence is TGTGCCAGTAGTATCGGTTGGACAGTGAACACTGAAGCTTTCTTT. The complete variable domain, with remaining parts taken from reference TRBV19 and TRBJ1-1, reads DGGITQSPKYLFRKEGQNVTLSCEQNLNHDAMYWYRQDPGQGLRLIYYSQIVNDFQKGDIAEGYSVSREKKESFPLTVTSAQKNPTAFYLCASSIGWTVNTEAFFGQGTRLTVV.

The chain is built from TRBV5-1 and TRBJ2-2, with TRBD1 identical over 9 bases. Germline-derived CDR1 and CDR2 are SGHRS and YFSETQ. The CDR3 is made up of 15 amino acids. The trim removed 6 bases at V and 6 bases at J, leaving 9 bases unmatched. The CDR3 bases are TGCGCCAGCACACCGGGACAGGGAGGATCCGGGGAGCTGTTTTTT. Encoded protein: CASTPGQGGSGELFF.

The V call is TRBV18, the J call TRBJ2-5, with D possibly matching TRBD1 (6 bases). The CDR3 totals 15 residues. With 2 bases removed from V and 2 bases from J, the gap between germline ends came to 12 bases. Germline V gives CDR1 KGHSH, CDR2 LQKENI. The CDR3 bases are TGTGCCAGCTCACCAGCCGGGACATCTCAAGAGACCCAGTACTTC. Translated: CASSPAGTSQETQYF.